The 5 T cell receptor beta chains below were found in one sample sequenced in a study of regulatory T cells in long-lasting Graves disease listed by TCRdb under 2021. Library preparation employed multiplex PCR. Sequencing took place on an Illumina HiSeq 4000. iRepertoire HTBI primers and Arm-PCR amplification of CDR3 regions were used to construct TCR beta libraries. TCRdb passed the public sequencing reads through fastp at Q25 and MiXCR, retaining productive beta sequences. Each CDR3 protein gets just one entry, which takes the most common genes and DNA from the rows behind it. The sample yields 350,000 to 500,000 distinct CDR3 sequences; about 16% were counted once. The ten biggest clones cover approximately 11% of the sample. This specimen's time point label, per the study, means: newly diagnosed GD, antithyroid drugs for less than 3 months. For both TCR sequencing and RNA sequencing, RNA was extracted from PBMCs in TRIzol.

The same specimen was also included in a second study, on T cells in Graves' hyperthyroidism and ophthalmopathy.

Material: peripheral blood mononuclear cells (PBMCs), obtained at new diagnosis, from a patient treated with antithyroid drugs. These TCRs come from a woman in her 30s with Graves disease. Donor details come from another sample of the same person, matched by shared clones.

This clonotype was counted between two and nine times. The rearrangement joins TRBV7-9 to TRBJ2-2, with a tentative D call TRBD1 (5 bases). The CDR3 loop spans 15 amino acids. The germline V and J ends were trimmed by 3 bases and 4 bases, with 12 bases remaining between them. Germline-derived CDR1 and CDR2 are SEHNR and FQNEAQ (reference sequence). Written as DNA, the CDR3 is TGTGCCAGCAGCTTGGGGCAGGGCCCCACCGGGGAGCTGTTTTTT. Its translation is CASSLGQGPTGELFF.

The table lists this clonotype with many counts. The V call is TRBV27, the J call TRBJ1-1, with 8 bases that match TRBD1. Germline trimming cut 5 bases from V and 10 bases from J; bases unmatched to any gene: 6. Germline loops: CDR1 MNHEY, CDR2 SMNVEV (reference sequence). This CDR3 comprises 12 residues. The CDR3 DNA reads TGTGCCAGCAGTACCAACACAGGGGGAGCTTTCTTT. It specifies CASSTNTGGAFF.

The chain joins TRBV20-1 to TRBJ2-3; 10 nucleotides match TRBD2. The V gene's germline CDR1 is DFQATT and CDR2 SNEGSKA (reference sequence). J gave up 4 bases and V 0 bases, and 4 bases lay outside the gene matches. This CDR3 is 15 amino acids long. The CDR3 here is CSAREAGGSADTQYF. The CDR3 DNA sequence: TGCAGTGCTAGAGAAGCGGGAGGGTCGGCAGATACGCAGTATTTT.

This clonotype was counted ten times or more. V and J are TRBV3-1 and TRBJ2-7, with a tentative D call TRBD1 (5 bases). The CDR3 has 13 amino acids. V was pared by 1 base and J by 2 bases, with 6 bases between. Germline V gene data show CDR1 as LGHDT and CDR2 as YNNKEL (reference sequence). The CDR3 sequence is CASSQGTTYEQYF. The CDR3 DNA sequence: TGTGCCAGCAGCCAAGGGACAACCTACGAGCAGTACTTC.

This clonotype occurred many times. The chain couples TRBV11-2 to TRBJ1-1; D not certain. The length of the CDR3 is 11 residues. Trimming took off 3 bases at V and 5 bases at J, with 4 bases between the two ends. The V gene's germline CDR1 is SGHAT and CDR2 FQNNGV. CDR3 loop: CASSFQTEAFF. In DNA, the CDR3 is TGTGCCAGCAGCTTTCAAACTGAAGCTTTCTTT. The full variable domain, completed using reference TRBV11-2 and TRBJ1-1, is EAGVAQSPRYKIIEKRQSVAFWCNPISGHATLYWYQQILGQGPKLLIQFQNNGVVDDSQLPKDRFSAERLKGVDSTLKIQPAKLEDSAVYLCASSFQTEAFFGQGTRLTVV.